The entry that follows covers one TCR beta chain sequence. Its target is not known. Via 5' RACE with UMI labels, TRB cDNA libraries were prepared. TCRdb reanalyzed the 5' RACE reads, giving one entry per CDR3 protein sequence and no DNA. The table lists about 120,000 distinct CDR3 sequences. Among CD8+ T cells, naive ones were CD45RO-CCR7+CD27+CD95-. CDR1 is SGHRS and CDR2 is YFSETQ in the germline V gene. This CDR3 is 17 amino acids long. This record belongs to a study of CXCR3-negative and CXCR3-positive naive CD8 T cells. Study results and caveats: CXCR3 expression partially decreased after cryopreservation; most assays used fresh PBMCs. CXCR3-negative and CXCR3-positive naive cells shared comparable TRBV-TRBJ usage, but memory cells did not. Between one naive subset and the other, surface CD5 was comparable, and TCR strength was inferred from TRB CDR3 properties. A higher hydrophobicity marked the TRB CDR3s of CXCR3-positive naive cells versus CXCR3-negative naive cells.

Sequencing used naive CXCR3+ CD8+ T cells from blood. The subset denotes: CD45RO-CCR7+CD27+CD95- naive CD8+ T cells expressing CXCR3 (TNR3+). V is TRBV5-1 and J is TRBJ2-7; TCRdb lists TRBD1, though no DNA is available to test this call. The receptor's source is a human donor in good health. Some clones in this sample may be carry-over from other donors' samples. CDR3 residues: CASSLWGVTGDAYEQYF.